This record looks at one T cell receptor (beta chain) sequence and its context. Antigen: not known. CDR1 and CDR2 (germline): SNHLY, FYNNEI. Trimming removed 7 bases from V and 0 bases from J, with 21 bases in between. This CDR3 comprises 17 residues. The sample is drawn from a study of T cell repertoires in cytomegalovirus infection. Overall study: Peptides in the study included HLA-C-restricted and HLA-B-restricted CMV epitopes. Public TCR beta signatures provided an indication of both CMV infection and a matching HLA type.

Study results and limitations: HLA-C-restricted CMV clonotypes gave the most frequent clonotype in two of eight donors.

TCRdb re-analysed the reads in MiXCR, keeping a single row per CDR3 protein. The sample carries 700,000 to 850,000 distinct CDR3 sequences, approximately 29% recorded once. The genes are TRBV2 and TRBJ1-1; no definite D call. The sample consisted of cultured CD8+ T cells from PBMCs, taken from culture after CMV antigen stimulation. The TCR originated in a human donor in good health (CMV status not recorded). Some clones in this sample may be carry-over from other donors' samples. The CDR3 DNA reads TGTGCCAGCACCCCCCGGCCTCACAATACCATGAACACTGAAGCTTTCTTT. Its translation is CASTPRPHNTMNTEAFF.